The 25 T cell receptor beta chains listed next were all sequenced from one sample in a study of identical twins. Each CDR3 protein is one row after TCRdb ran MiXCR on the 5' RACE reads. The table lists a few hundred thousand distinct CDR3 sequences, approximately 10% of them singletons, with 8.5% to 10% in the top ten. Material: naive T cells sorted from blood. Receptors were obtained from a woman between 50 and 59 years old in good health.

This clonotype occurred a few times. This chain joins TRBV4-1 and TRBJ2-1, with 12 bases matching TRBD2. The germline V gene encodes CDR1 MGHRA and CDR2 YSYEKL. This CDR3 has 19 residues. Trimming at V came to 1 base and at J to 2 bases, leaving 9 bases not matched to a gene. The CDR3 spells CASSQVLAGGPVTYNEQFF. In DNA form, the CDR3 reads TGCGCCAGCAGCCAAGTCCTAGCGGGAGGGCCGGTGACCTACAATGAGCAGTTCTTC.

As DNA, the CDR3 is TGCGCCAGCAGCTCGCCAACGGGAACCGGGGAGCTGTTTTTT. This codes for CASSSPTGTGELFF. The chain has TRBV5-1 and TRBJ2-2, with D possibly TRBD2 on 5 matching bases. Germline CDR1 SGHRS, CDR2 YFSETQ. Trimming left V 3 bases short and J 5 bases short, with 11 bases between. This CDR3 region has 14 residues.

This clonotype has a count of ten or more. The rearrangement uses TRBV14 and TRBJ2-3; 12 nucleotides line up with TRBD2. V dropped 3 bases and J dropped 5; count of bases not matched to a gene: 6. The V gene's germline CDR1 is SGHDN and CDR2 FVKESK. The CDR3 spans 16 residues. In DNA, the CDR3 is TGTGCCAGCAGCCATGGACTAGCGGGATGGGGAGATACGCAGTATTTT. Residues: CASSHGLAGWGDTQYF.

This clonotype was counted a few times. The gene calls are TRBV7-8 and TRBJ1-4; TRBD1 matches at 10 bases. The ends lost 8 bases at V and 7 bases at J; junction bases unmatched: 4. The CDR3 covers 13 residues. Germline CDR1 reads SGHVS; CDR2 reads FQNEAQ. The CDR3 protein is CASGDRGGEKLFF. CDR3 bases: TGTGCCAGCGGGGACAGGGGAGGTGAAAAACTGTTTTTT.

About this clonotype itself: A much larger clone sits a single nucleotide away, making a read error possible. The rearrangement joins TRBV6-2 or TRBV6-3 to TRBJ2-5; the match to TRBD2 covers 8 bases. This CDR3 has 15 amino acids. CDR1 is MNHEY, CDR2 SVGEGT, per germline. Here the CDR3 reads CSSSSPGTRQETQYF. The CDR3 region has the DNA TGTTCCAGCAGTAGCCCGGGGACTAGGCAAGAGACCCAGTACTTC.

In its sample, this clonotype was seen a few times. This chain joins TRBV30 and TRBJ2-3; D is unresolved. In germline, CDR1 is GTSNPN, CDR2 SVGIG (reference sequence). The CDR3 runs 11 residues. V was cut by 3 bases and J by 6 bases, with 7 bases left in between. The CDR3 nucleotides read TGTGCCTGGAGAAACGGTGATACGCAGTATTTT. Residues: CAWRNGDTQYF.

This clonotype was seen only a few times. The genes are TRBV29-1 and TRBJ2-2; possible D gene TRBD2, 6 bases. Germline CDR1 and CDR2: SQVTM and ANQGSEA. V dropped 4 bases and J dropped 1 base, with 7 bases sitting between them. This CDR3 has 13 amino acids. CDR3 sequence: CSVGRGNTGELFF. CDR3 in DNA: TGCAGCGTTGGGAGGGGGAACACCGGGGAGCTGTTTTTT.

This clonotype was detected many times. The chain links TRBV5-1 to TRBJ2-1; 9 bases fit TRBD2. Per germline, CDR1 SGHRS and CDR2 YFSETQ. With V trimmed by 4 bases and J by 4 bases, 12 bases remained unmatched. The CDR3 contains 17 residues. The CDR3 sequence is CASSPHLGGRAYNEQFF. The CDR3 DNA follows: TGCGCCAGCAGCCCCCACTTGGGCGGGAGGGCATACAATGAGCAGTTCTTC.

This clonotype was seen just once. The chain uses TRBV20-1 and TRBJ2-5; 8 positions match TRBD1. With 4 bases clipped from V and 4 bases from J, the junction kept 8 bases outside the gene matches. CDR1 and CDR2 (germline): DFQATT, SNEGSKA (reference sequence). The length of the CDR3 is 14 residues. This CDR3 reads CSANFRGRVETQYF. For the CDR3, the DNA is TGCAGTGCTAACTTCAGGGGGCGCGTAGAGACCCAGTACTTC.

V and J are TRBV19 and TRBJ2-1, with 7 bases identical to TRBD1. The CDR3 runs 16 residues. The V and J ends lost 4 bases and 0 bases, in that order; junction bases with no gene match: 6. Germline V lookup: CDR1 LNHDA, CDR2 SQIVND (reference sequence). The CDR3 here is CASSTIQGSSYNEQFF. The CDR3 DNA sequence: TGTGCCAGTAGTACCATACAGGGGAGCTCCTACAATGAGCAGTTCTTC. Variable domain in full (rest from reference TRBV19 and TRBJ2-1): DGGITQSPKYLFRKEGQNVTLSCEQNLNHDAMYWYRQDPGQGLRLIYYSQIVNDFQKGDIAEGYSVSREKKESFPLTVTSAQKNPTAFYLCASSTIQGSSYNEQFFGPGTRLTVL.

This clonotype appeared many times. V and J are TRBV21-1 and TRBJ2-7; TRBD1, as called in the table, went unchecked against the DNA. TRBV21-1 is termed a pseudogene. The CDR3 is made up of 14 amino acids. CDR3 sequence (DNA): TGTGCCAGCAGCCGGGACAGGGGGCCCTACGAGCAGTACGTC. This translates into CASSRDRGPYEQYV.

The genes are TRBV7-8 and TRBJ2-7, with TRBD2 matching over 14 bases. The V gene's germline CDR1 is SGHVS and CDR2 FQNEAQ. The V segment lost 3 bases and the J segment 0 bases; nucleotides outside the gene matches: 4. The CDR3 is 17 amino acids. The CDR3 region is CASSLGLAGVPSYEQYF. The DNA for the CDR3 is TGTGCCAGCAGCTTGGGACTAGCGGGAGTCCCCTCCTACGAGCAGTACTTC.

This clonotype occurred a few times. The genes are TRBV5-6 and TRBJ2-3, with 7 bases identical to TRBD2. Germline CDR1 and CDR2: SGHDT and YYEEEE. V trimming: 7 bases; J trimming: 6 bases; junction bases outside the gene matches: 8. The CDR3 consists of 13 residues. This CDR3 reads CASWSGTSDTQYF. The CDR3, as DNA: TGTGCCAGCTGGAGCGGGACCTCCGATACGCAGTATTTT.

In its sample, this clonotype was seen many times. V usage is TRBV11-2 and J usage is TRBJ1-5, with 7 bases aligning to TRBD1. The CDR3 runs to 16 residues. Unmatched junction bases numbered 11, after V lost 5 bases and J lost 4 bases. Germline V gene sequence: CDR1 SGHAT, CDR2 FQNNGV. The CDR3 is CASSLSGQILNQPQHF. The CDR3 coding sequence is TGTGCCAGCAGCCTATCGGGACAGATCTTAAATCAGCCCCAGCATTTT. The full variable domain, with the rest looked up from reference TRBV11-2 and TRBJ1-5, is EAGVAQSPRYKIIEKRQSVAFWCNPISGHATLYWYQQILGQGPKLLIQFQNNGVVDDSQLPKDRFSAERLKGVDSTLKIQPAKLEDSAVYLCASSLSGQILNQPQHFGDGTRLSIL.

The chain carries TRBV7-9 and TRBJ2-5; no clear D. The ends were cut back, 1 base at V and 2 bases at J, with 8 bases in the middle. Germline V lookup: CDR1 SEHNR, CDR2 FQNEAQ (reference sequence). The CDR3 runs 14 residues. The CDR3 loop reads CASSLDGRQETQYF. CDR3 nucleotide sequence: TGTGCCAGCAGCTTAGATGGCCGACAAGAGACCCAGTACTTC.

The chain recombines TRBV29-1 with TRBJ1-5; D is perhaps TRBD1 (5 bases). This CDR3 is 13 amino acids long. CDR1 SQVTM and CDR2 ANQGSEA come from the germline V gene. The V end was cut by 7 bases, the J end by 6 bases, with 16 bases between. The CDR3 sequence is CSAVSLQGQPQHF. The CDR3 DNA reads TGCAGCGCCGTATCCCTGCAGGGTCAGCCCCAGCATTTT.

The J gene is TRBJ2-7, the V gene TRBV2, with 9 bases identical to TRBD1. The V and J ends lost 5 bases and 5 bases, in that order; junction bases with no gene match: 7. This CDR3 is built from 14 residues. Germline V gene sequence: CDR1 SNHLY, CDR2 FYNNEI. The CDR3 DNA reads as TGTGCCAGCAGTTCGACAGGGGGTTTCCACGAGCAGTACTTC. This sequence encodes CASSSTGGFHEQYF.

In this sample, this clonotype turned up a few times. The rearrangement links TRBV5-1 to TRBJ2-5, with 11 bases fitting TRBD2. The V gene's germline CDR1 is SGHRS and CDR2 YFSETQ. The CDR3 totals 16 residues. V shed 4 bases and J 2 bases; nucleotides not matched to a gene: 7. This chain's CDR3 is CASSRGTSGAQETQYF. The CDR3 coding sequence is TGCGCCAGCAGCCGTGGGACTAGCGGAGCACAAGAGACCCAGTACTTC.

The V gene is TRBV20-1, the J gene TRBJ2-5; 10 bases map to TRBD1. Looked up from germline, CDR1 is DFQATT and CDR2 is SNEGSKA (reference sequence). This CDR3 spans 16 amino acids. With V trimmed by 6 bases and J by 5 bases, 15 bases remained unmatched. CDR3 protein: CSAPLDRGRGMETQYF. The CDR3 region has the DNA TGCAGTGCCCCCCTTGACAGGGGGCGTGGAATGGAGACCCAGTACTTC.

In this sample, this clonotype turned up a few times. V gene TRBV5-6 combines with J gene TRBJ2-3, with D uncertain. The CDR3 has 13 residues. Germline assignment: CDR1 SGHDT and CDR2 YYEEEE. Trimming took 0 bases from V and 6 from J, leaving 8 bases between them. The CDR3 loop is CASSLDVKDTQYF. The CDR3 DNA sequence: TGTGCCAGCAGCTTGGACGTGAAGGATACGCAGTATTTT.

This clonotype was detected ten times or more. The chain employs TRBV5-1 and TRBJ2-1, with TRBD2 matching over 11 bases. The germline V gene encodes CDR1 SGHRS and CDR2 YFSETQ. Trimming took 0 bases from V and 8 from J; bases not matched to a gene: 7. CDR3 size: 16 residues. The CDR3 loop is CASSLVGTSGLDEQFF. The CDR3, as DNA: TGCGCCAGCAGCTTGGTCGGGACTAGCGGTCTGGATGAGCAGTTCTTC.

This clonotype was detected ten times or more. This sequence joins TRBV27 and TRBJ2-2; D gene ambiguous. Germline V gives CDR1 MNHEY, CDR2 SMNVEV (reference sequence). CDR3 size: 13 residues. With 3 bases removed from V and 4 bases from J, the gap between germline ends came to 6 bases. The chain's CDR3 is CASSFGPTGELFF. The CDR3 bases are TGTGCCAGCAGTTTCGGCCCCACCGGGGAGCTGTTTTTT.

The chain has TRBV29-1 and TRBJ1-6; tentative D call: TRBD1 (6 bases). The V gene's germline CDR1 is SQVTM and CDR2 ANQGSEA. This CDR3 has 17 amino acids. V lost 8 bases, J lost 9 bases, and 29 bases lay in between. CDR3 loop: CSLGRDGRTGIGSPLHF. The CDR3 DNA reads TGCAGCCTTGGCCGCGATGGTCGCACAGGGATCGGTTCACCCCTCCACTTT.

This clonotype appeared a few times. The chain employs TRBV6-6 and TRBJ2-7; 8 bases are a match to TRBD2. Germline V gene sequence: CDR1 MNHNY, CDR2 SVGAGI (reference sequence). This CDR3 has 13 amino acids. Trimming at V came to 5 bases and at J to 5 bases, leaving 5 bases not matched to a gene. DNA for the CDR3: TGTGCCAGCAGTCCCAGCGGGAGCGACGAGCAGTACTTC. Translated, it gives CASSPSGSDEQYF.

The CDR3 DNA is TGCAGTGCTGGGACTAGCGGTAATTCCTACGAGCAGTACTTC. It translates to CSAGTSGNSYEQYF. The chain couples TRBV20-1 to TRBJ2-7, with 11 bases fitting TRBD2. CDR1 and CDR2 from the germline V gene are DFQATT and SNEGSKA (reference sequence). This CDR3 has 14 amino acids. With V trimmed by 5 bases and J by 1 base, 4 bases remained unmatched.